These T cell receptor beta chains were read from a single sample in a study of Ad26.COV2.S vaccination and SARS-CoV-2 variants. Only in-frame clones appear in the TCRdb table, and some are missing; sequencing was by immunoSEQ multiplex PCR. The data contain around 400,000 clones, roughly 90% of them singletons. Material: peripheral blood, obtained in a trial of Ad26.COV2.S vaccine versus placebo. These receptors all stem from a person aged 18 to 65 who received the Ad26.COV2.S COVID-19 vaccine or a placebo. Each CDR3 is given with its conserved first and last residue. The D gene is left open where the match is weak. Clone sizes are given selectively: once, few, many, or a class where the clone is expanded.

V gene	clone size	D gene	J gene	CDR3 protein	CDR3 DNA
TRBV5-1	.	TRBD1	TRBJ2-7	CASSLGTGAYEQYF	TGCGCCAGCAGCTTGGGGACAGGGGCCTACGAGCAGTACTTC
TRBV6-5	.	.	TRBJ1-1	CASSYWTRGNTEAFF	TGTGCCAGCAGTTACTGGACGAGGGGGAACACTGAAGCTTTCTTT
TRBV6-1	.	.	TRBJ2-1	CASSDNPGSSYNEQFF	TGTGCCAGCAGTGATAACCCGGGGAGCTCCTACAATGAGCAGTTCTTC
TRBV6-6	once	TRBD2	TRBJ2-3	CASRRAQRDIDTQYF	TGTGCCAGCAGAAGGGCACAGCGGGATATAGATACGCAGTATTTT
TRBV7-8	.	TRBD1	TRBJ2-7	CASSMDRAYEQYF	TGTGCCAGCAGCATGGACAGGGCATACGAGCAGTACTTC
TRBV7-9	.	.	TRBJ1-4	CASSLAGNNEKLFF	TGTGCCAGCAGCTTAGCGGGGAATAATGAAAAACTGTTTTTT
TRBV6-2/TRBV6-3	.	.	TRBJ2-1	CASSLQGNNEQFF	TGTGCCAGCAGCCTACAGGGAAACAATGAGCAGTTCTTC
TRBV4-3	.	TRBD1	TRBJ2-7	CASSQGTGRNSYEQYF	TGCGCCAGCAGCCAGGGGACAGGGCGTAACTCCTACGAGCAGTACTTC
TRBV15	.	.	TRBJ1-2	CATSRVGTYYGYTF	TGTGCCACCAGCAGAGTAGGCACATACTATGGCTACACCTTC
TRBV9	.	.	TRBJ2-6	CASSVQGSGANVLTF	TGTGCCAGCAGCGTACAAGGCTCTGGGGCCAACGTCCTGACTTTC
TRBV11-2	.	.	TRBJ2-2	CASRGLQPTGELFF	TGTGCCAGCAGGGGTCTTCAGCCCACCGGGGAGCTGTTTTTT
TRBV5-4	.	.	TRBJ2-5	CASSSGAAGQETQYF	TGTGCCAGCAGCTCAGGGGCAGCGGGGCAAGAGACCCAGTACTTC
TRBV6-6	.	.	TRBJ2-2	CATRSGSTGELFF	TGTGCCACCCGGTCGGGGTCCACCGGGGAGCTGTTTTTT
TRBV4-1	.	TRBD1	TRBJ1-1	CASSQGGTGGMNTEAFF	TGCGCCAGCAGCCAAGGGGGGACAGGGGGTATGAACACTGAAGCTTTCTTT
TRBV10-3	.	TRBD1	TRBJ1-3	CAISPSGTGTGNTIYF	TGTGCCATCAGCCCCTCCGGGACAGGGACTGGAAACACCATATATTTT
TRBV6-5	.	.	TRBJ2-7	CASSYKSLALEQYF	TGTGCCAGCAGTTACAAATCCCTAGCTCTCGAGCAGTACTTC
TRBV27	.	TRBD2	TRBJ2-7	CASSSVSGRTPYEQYF	TGTGCCAGCAGCTCTGTGAGCGGGAGAACCCCCTACGAGCAGTACTTC
TRBV7-9	.	.	TRBJ1-3	CASSLGPGASGNTIYF	TGTGCCAGCAGCTTAGGGCCGGGGGCCTCTGGAAACACCATATATTTT
TRBV7-9	.	TRBD1	TRBJ2-7	CASSLFQGAPPEQYF	TGTGCCAGCAGCTTATTTCAGGGGGCGCCACCCGAGCAGTACTTC
TRBV6-5	.	TRBD1	TRBJ1-4	CASCWGQRNEKLFF	TGTGCCAGCTGTTGGGGACAGCGAAATGAAAAACTGTTTTTT
TRBV10-3	.	TRBD2	TRBJ2-1	CAISDASGSRSAYNEQFF	TGTGCCATCAGTGACGCTAGCGGGAGCAGGAGTGCCTACAATGAGCAGTTCTTC
TRBV5-1	.	TRBD1	TRBJ1-5	CASSLDGTADQPQHF	TGCGCCAGCAGCTTGGATGGGACAGCCGATCAGCCCCAGCATTTT
TRBV27	.	.	TRBJ1-2	CASRRMGVVGYTF	TGTGCCAGCAGACGGATGGGGGTTGTCGGCTACACCTTC
TRBV9	.	TRBD2	TRBJ2-1	CASTPGLETYNEQFF	TGTGCCAGCACCCCGGGACTAGAGACTTACAATGAGCAGTTCTTC
TRBV4-3	.	.	TRBJ2-6	CASSQDLLGAAGANVLTF	TGCGCCAGCAGCCAAGACCTGTTGGGGGCGGCGGGGGCCAACGTCCTGACTTTC
TRBV5-4	.	.	TRBJ2-3	CASSLSRVEDTQYF	TGTGCCAGCAGCTTGAGCCGGGTGGAAGATACGCAGTATTTT
TRBV29-1	.	TRBD1	TRBJ1-2	CSVENSGGSLTF	TGCAGCGTTGAAAACTCAGGGGGCTCTCTCACCTTC
TRBV2	.	TRBD2	TRBJ2-5	CASSDGRGSGVTQYF	TGTGCCAGCAGTGACGGTCGCGGGAGTGGGGTGACCCAGTACTTC
TRBV7-8	.	TRBD2	TRBJ2-7	CASSLIGGGSYEQYF	TGTGCCAGCAGCTTAATCGGGGGGGGCTCCTACGAGCAGTACTTC
TRBV27	.	TRBD2	TRBJ2-1	CASSLAGRAFYNEQFF	TGTGCCAGCAGTTTAGCCGGGAGGGCTTTCTACAATGAGCAGTTCTTC
TRBV18	.	TRBD2	TRBJ2-3	CASSPLLAEGTDTQYF	TGTGCCAGCTCACCACTTCTAGCGGAAGGCACAGATACGCAGTATTTT
TRBV18	.	.	TRBJ2-1	CASSPPNSRGGGGEQFF	TGTGCCAGCTCACCACCGAATTCCCGAGGTGGTGGCGGTGAGCAGTTCTTC
TRBV4-1	.	TRBD1	TRBJ1-5	CASSQGTGLRQPQHF	TGCGCCAGCAGCCAAGGGACAGGGTTGCGTCAGCCCCAGCATTTT
TRBV9	.	TRBD1	TRBJ2-3	CASSVGPRGIDTQYF	TGTGCCAGCAGCGTAGGGCCCAGGGGGATAGATACGCAGTATTTT
TRBV19	.	.	TRBJ1-5	CASSISVEWAQHF	TGTGCCAGTAGTATTTCTGTTGAGTGGGCCCAGCATTTT
TRBV6-5	.	.	TRBJ1-5	CASSYSLSGQPQHF	TGTGCCAGCAGTTACTCGTTATCAGGGCAGCCCCAGCATTTT
TRBV4-2	.	.	TRBJ2-6	CASSQEGTGSHSGANVLTF	TGTGCCAGCAGCCAAGAGGGAACAGGCTCCCACTCTGGGGCCAACGTCCTGACTTTC
TRBV6-2/TRBV6-3	.	TRBD2	TRBJ2-5	CASSLLAGAETQYF	TGTGCCAGCAGTTTACTAGCGGGAGCCGAGACCCAGTACTTC
TRBV14	.	TRBD1	TRBJ2-5	CASSQDNRGQYF	TGTGCCAGCAGCCAAGATAACAGGGGACAGTACTTC
TRBV27	.	.	TRBJ2-3	CASTTYGPADTQYF	TGTGCCAGCACCACATATGGACCGGCGGATACGCAGTATTTT
TRBV4-3	.	.	TRBJ1-5	CASSQAYSSNQPQHF	TGCGCCAGCAGCCAAGCTTACAGTTCCAATCAGCCCCAGCATTTT
TRBV27	.	.	TRBJ1-5	CASSDEPHGNQPQHF	TGTGCCAGCAGTGACGAGCCTCATGGCAATCAGCCCCAGCATTTT
TRBV6-5	once	.	TRBJ2-7	CASSSGGREGDEQYF	TGTGCCAGCAGTTCCGGGGGGAGGGAGGGGGACGAGCAGTACTTC
TRBV5-1	.	.	TRBJ2-6	CASSVPSTSGANVLTF	TGCGCCAGCAGCGTACCTAGTACCTCTGGGGCCAACGTCCTGACTTTC
TRBV11-3	.	TRBD1	TRBJ2-7	CASSRRQGSEQYF	TGTGCCAGCAGCAGAAGACAGGGTTCAGAGCAGTACTTC
TRBV11-2	.	.	TRBJ1-3	CASSLSPGSGNTIYF	TGTGCCAGCAGCTTATCTCCAGGGAGTGGAAACACCATATATTTT
TRBV6-4	.	TRBD1	TRBJ1-2	CASSESPGGYGYTF	TGTGCCAGCAGTGAGTCTCCAGGGGGCTATGGCTACACCTTC
TRBV3-1/TRBV3-2	.	TRBD2	TRBJ2-7	CASSRGLAGGPYEQYF	TGTGCCAGCAGCCGGGGACTAGCGGGAGGGCCCTACGAGCAGTACTTC
TRBV5-4	.	TRBD2	TRBJ2-1	CASSLTGGLKYEQFF	TGTGCCAGCAGCTTGACGGGAGGGCTGAAGTATGAGCAGTTCTTC
TRBV30	.	.	TRBJ2-1	CACRVGEQFF	TGTGCCTGCCGGGTCGGGGAGCAGTTCTTC
TRBV12-3/TRBV12-4	.	TRBD1	TRBJ1-2	CASSPTGDYGYTF	TGTGCCAGCAGTCCCACAGGGGACTATGGCTACACCTTC
TRBV7-9	.	TRBD2	TRBJ2-3	CASRSSSGGSSTDTQYF	TGTGCCAGCAGATCCTCTAGCGGGGGCTCTAGCACAGATACGCAGTATTTT
TRBV6-5	.	TRBD1	TRBJ2-7	CASSSGTEEYEQYF	TGTGCCAGCAGCTCCGGGACAGAGGAGTACGAGCAGTACTTC